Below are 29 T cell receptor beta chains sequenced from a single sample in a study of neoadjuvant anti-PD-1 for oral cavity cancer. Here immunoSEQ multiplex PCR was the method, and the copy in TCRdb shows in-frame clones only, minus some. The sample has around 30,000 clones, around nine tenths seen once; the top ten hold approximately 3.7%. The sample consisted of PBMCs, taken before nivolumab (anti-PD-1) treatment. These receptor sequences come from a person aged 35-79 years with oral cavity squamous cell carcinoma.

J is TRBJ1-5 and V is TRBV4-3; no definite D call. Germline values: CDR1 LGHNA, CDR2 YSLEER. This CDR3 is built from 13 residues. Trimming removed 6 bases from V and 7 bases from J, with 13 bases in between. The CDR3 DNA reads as TGCGCCAGCAGTCTACAGAGGGAGCAGCCCCAGCATTTT. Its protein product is CASSLQREQPQHF.

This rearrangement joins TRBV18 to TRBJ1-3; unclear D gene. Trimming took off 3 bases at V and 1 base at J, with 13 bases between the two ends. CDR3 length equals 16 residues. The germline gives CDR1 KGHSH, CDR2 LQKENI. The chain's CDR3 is CASSPITEGSGNTIYF. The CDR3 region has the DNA TGTGCCAGCTCACCCATCACGGAAGGGTCTGGAAACACCATATATTTT.

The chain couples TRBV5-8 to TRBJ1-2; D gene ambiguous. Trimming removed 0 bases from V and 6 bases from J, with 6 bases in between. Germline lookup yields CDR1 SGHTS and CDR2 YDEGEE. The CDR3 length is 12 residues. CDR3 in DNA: TGTGCCAGCAGCTTGGGGGAGGATGGCTACACCTTC. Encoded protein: CASSLGEDGYTF.

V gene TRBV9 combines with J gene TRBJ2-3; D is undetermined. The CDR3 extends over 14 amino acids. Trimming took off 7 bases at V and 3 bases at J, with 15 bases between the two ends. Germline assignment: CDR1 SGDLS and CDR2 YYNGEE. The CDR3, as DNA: TGTGCCAGCGAGCCTGGTTTTAAGACAGATACGCAGTATTTT. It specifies CASEPGFKTDTQYF.

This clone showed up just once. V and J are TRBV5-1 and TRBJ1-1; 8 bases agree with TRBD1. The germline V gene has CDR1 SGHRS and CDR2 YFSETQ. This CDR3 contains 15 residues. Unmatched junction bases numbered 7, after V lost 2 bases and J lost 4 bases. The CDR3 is CASSFRQGYGTEAFF. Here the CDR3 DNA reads TGCGCCAGCAGCTTTCGACAGGGGTACGGCACTGAAGCTTTCTTT.

This chain's CDR3 is CAISPRTGPYEQYF. Here the CDR3 DNA reads TGTGCCATCAGTCCCCGGACAGGGCCCTACGAGCAGTACTTC. V is TRBV10-3 and J is TRBJ2-7; the match to TRBD1 covers 8 bases. Per germline, CDR1 ENHRY and CDR2 SYGVKD. V was clipped by 5 bases and J by 2 bases; unmatched bases: 5. The CDR3 totals 14 residues.

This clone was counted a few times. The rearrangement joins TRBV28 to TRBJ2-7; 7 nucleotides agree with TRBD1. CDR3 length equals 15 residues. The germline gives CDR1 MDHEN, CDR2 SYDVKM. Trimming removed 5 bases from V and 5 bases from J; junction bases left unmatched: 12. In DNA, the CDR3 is TGTGCCAGCAGTCACAGACAGGGACAGCGGAACGAGCAGTACTTC. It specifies CASSHRQGQRNEQYF.

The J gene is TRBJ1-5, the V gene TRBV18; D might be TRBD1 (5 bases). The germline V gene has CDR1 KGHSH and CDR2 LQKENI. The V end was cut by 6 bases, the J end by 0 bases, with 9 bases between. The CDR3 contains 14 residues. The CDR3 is CASSPGGSNQPQHF. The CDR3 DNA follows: TGTGCCAGCTCCCCCGGGGGTAGCAATCAGCCCCAGCATTTT.

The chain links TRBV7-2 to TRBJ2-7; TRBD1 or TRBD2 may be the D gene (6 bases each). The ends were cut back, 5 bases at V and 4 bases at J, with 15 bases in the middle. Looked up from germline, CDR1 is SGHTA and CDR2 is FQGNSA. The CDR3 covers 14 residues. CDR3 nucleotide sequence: TGTGCCAGCAGCAGAATCCAGGGGAGGTACGAGCAGTACTTC. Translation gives CASSRIQGRYEQYF.

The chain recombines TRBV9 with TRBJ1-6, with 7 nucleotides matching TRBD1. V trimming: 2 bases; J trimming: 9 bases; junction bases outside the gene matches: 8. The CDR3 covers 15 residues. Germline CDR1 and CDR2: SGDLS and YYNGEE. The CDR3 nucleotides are TGTGCCAGCAGCGTGACAGGGTCGTTCGGTTCACCCCTCCACTTT. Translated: CASSVTGSFGSPLHF.

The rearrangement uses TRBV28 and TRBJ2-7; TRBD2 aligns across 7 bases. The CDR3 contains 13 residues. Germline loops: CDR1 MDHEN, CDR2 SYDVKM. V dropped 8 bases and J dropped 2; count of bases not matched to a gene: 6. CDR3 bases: TGTGCCAGCGAAGCGGGGATTACCTACGAGCAGTACTTC. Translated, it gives CASEAGITYEQYF.

CDR3 nucleotides: TGTGCCAGCACTTTCGAAGTTGGGAACACTGAAGCTTTCTTT. Its protein product is CASTFEVGNTEAFF. This rearrangement joins TRBV2 to TRBJ1-1; D not resolved. The germline V gene encodes CDR1 SNHLY and CDR2 FYNNEI. The CDR3 loop spans 14 amino acids. V lost 7 bases and J lost 1, with 13 bases in between.

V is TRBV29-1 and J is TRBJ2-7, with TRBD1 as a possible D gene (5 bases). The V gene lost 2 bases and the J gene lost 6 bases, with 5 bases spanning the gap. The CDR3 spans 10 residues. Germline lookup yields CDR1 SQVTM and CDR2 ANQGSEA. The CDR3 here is CSVEQGEQYF. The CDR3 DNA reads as TGCAGCGTTGAACAGGGCGAGCAGTACTTC.

The CDR3 region is CAWCLSGANVLTF. The CDR3, as DNA: TGTGCCTGGTGCCTCTCTGGGGCCAACGTCCTGACTTTC. The chain carries TRBV30 and TRBJ2-6; D not certain. The CDR3 consists of 13 residues. V gave up 5 bases and J gave up 0 bases, with 5 bases separating them. The V gene's germline CDR1 is GTSNPN and CDR2 SVGIG (reference sequence).

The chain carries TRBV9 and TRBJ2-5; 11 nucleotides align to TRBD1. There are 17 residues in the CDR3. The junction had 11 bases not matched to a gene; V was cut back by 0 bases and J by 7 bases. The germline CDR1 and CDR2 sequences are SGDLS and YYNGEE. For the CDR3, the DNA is TGTGCCAGCAGCGTAGTTGTATGGTCTGGGACAGGGGGGACCCAGTACTTC. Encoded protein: CASSVVVWSGTGGTQYF.

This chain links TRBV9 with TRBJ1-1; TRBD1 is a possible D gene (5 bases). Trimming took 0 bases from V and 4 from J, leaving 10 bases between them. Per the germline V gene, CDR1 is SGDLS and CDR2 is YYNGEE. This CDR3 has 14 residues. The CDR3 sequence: CASSVVGVGTEAFF. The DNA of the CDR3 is TGTGCCAGCAGCGTAGTGGGGGTGGGCACTGAAGCTTTCTTT.

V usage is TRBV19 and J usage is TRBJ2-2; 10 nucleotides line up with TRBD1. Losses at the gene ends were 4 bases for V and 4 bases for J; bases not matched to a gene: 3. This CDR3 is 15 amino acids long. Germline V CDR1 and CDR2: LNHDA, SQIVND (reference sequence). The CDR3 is CASSTTGGGTGELFF. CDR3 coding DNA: TGTGCCAGTAGTACGACAGGGGGCGGCACCGGGGAGCTGTTTTTT.

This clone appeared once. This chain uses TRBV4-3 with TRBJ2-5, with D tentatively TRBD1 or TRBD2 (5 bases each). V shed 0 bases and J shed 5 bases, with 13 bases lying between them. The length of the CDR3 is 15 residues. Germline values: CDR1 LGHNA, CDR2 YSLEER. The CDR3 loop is CASSQDWGSGETQYF. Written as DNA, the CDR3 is TGCGCCAGCAGCCAAGATTGGGGGTCAGGGGAGACCCAGTACTTC.

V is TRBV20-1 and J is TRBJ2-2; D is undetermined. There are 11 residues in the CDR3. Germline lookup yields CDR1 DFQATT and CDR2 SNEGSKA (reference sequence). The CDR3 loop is CRARHTGELFF. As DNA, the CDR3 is TGCAGGGCAAGACACACCGGGGAGCTGTTTTTT.

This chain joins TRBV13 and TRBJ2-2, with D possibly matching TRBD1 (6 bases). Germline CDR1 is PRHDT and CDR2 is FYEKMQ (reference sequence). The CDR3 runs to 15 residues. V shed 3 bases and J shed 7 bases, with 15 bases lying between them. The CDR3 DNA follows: TGTGCCAGCAGCTTGTACAGGGCGAAGGGCGGGGAGCTGTTTTTT. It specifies CASSLYRAKGGELFF.

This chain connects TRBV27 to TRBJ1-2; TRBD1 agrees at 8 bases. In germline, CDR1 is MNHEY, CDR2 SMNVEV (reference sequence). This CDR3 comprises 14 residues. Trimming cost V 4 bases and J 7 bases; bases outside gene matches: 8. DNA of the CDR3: TGTGCCAGCAGTTCCATCGCAGGGGGCCTTGGCTACACCTTC. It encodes CASSSIAGGLGYTF.

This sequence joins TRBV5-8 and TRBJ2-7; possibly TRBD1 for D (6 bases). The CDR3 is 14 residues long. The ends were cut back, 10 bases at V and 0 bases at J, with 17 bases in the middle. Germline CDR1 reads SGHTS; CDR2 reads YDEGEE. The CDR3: CAPNWGPPSYEQYF. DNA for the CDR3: TGTGCCCCAAACTGGGGGCCCCCCTCCTACGAGCAGTACTTC.

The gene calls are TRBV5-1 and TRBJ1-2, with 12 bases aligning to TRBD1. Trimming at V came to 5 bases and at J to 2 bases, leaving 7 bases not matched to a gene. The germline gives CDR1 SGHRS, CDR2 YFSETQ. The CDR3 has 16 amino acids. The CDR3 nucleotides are TGCGCCAGCAGTTACGGGACAGGGGGCTTGAACTATGGCTACACCTTC. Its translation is CASSYGTGGLNYGYTF.

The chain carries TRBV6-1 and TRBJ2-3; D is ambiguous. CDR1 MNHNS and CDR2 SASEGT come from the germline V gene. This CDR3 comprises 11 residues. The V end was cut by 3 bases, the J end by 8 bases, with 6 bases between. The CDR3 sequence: CASSDPSTQYF. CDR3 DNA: TGTGCCAGCAGTGACCCGAGTACGCAGTATTTT.

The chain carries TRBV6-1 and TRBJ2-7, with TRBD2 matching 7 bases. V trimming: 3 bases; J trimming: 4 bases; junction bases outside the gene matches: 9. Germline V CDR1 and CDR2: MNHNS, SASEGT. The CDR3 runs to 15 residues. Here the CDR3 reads CASSESGDGGYEQYF. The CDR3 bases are TGTGCCAGCAGTGAGAGCGGGGACGGGGGGTACGAGCAGTACTTC.

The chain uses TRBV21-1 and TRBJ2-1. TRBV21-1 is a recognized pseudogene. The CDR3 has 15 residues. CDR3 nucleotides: TGTGCCAGCACCGCCGGGGCGGACTCCTACAATGAGCAGTTCTTC. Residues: CASTAGADSYNEQFF.

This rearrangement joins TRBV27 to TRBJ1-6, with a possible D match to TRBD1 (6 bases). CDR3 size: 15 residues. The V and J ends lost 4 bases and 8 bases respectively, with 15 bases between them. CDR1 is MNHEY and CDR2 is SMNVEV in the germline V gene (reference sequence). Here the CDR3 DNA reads TGTGCCAGCAGTTCAACAGGGAAACAGGATTCACCCCTCCACTTT. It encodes CASSSTGKQDSPLHF.

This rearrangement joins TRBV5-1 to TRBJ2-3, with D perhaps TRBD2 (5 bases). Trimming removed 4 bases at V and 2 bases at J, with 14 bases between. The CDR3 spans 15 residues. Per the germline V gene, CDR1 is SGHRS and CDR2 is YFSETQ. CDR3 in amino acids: CASSPGNGNTDTQYF. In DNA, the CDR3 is TGCGCCAGCAGCCCCGGAAACGGGAACACAGATACGCAGTATTTT.

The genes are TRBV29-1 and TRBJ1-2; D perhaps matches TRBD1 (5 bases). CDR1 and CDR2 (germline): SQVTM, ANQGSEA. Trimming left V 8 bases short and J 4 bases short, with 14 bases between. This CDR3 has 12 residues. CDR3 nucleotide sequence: TGCAGCTTCCGGACGGGGGGCTATGGCTACACCTTC. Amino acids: CSFRTGGYGYTF.